The 10 T cell receptor beta chains presented below share a single source sample, sequenced in a study of radiation and T cells in renal cell carcinoma (dated by TCRdb to 2019 to 2021). Library preparation was by the immunoSEQ multiplex PCR assay. The table was pulled from immuneACCESS by TCRdb, which kept in-frame rearrangements only. Such tables lose some clones; where checked, under half of the loss comes from unresolved V genes, and the rest has no known cause. The sample data list about 130,000 clones, and roughly 80% of these were observed just once. The ten biggest clones cover around 3% of the sample. This specimen's time point label, interpreted: baseline pretreatment blood. In the paper's terms, the treatment or condition label means: 15 Gy SBRT to primary tumor, nephrectomy 4 weeks later. The sample consisted of blood, taken from a patient whose treatment included radiotherapy and nephrectomy. The receptor set was obtained from a woman aged 55-70 years with renal cell carcinoma.

The V and J genes are TRBV6-6 and TRBJ1-1, with D perhaps TRBD1 (6 bases). V dropped 1 base and J dropped 1 base, with 7 bases sitting between them. The CDR3 sequence is 14 residues long. Germline V gene lookup returns CDR1 MNHNY and CDR2 SVGAGI (reference sequence). The CDR3 nucleotides are TGTGCCAGCAGTTACTTACAGGGGAACACTGAAGCTTTCTTT. It encodes CASSYLQGNTEAFF.

This rearrangement joins TRBV13 to TRBJ1-3; D not resolved. With 1 base removed from V and 7 bases from J, the gap between germline ends came to 17 bases. The CDR3 loop spans 16 amino acids. Germline V lookup: CDR1 PRHDT, CDR2 FYEKMQ (reference sequence). Here the CDR3 DNA reads TGTGCCAGCAGCTTAGCGCCAGGAGGCCTTGGGAACACCATATATTTT. Translated, it gives CASSLAPGGLGNTIYF.

The CDR3 reads CASRGLYGYTF. The CDR3 bases are TGTGCCAGCCGCGGTCTCTATGGCTACACCTTC. This chain connects TRBV6-6 to TRBJ1-2; no reliable D call. CDR3 length: 11 amino acids. V lost 8 bases and J 4 bases, leaving 8 bases between the germline ends. Germline CDR1 reads MNHNY; CDR2 reads SVGAGI (reference sequence).

V and J are TRBV9 and TRBJ2-7; no definite D call. The V end was cut by 4 bases, the J end by 3 bases, with 8 bases between. CDR3 length: 12 residues. Germline V lookup: CDR1 SGDLS, CDR2 YYNGEE. As DNA, the CDR3 is TGTGCCAGCAGCCTGGATGGCTACGAGCAGTACTTC. Translating gives CASSLDGYEQYF.

This sequence joins TRBV29-1 and TRBJ2-3; TRBD2 is a possible D gene (6 bases). The germline V gene encodes CDR1 SQVTM and CDR2 ANQGSEA. V lost 6 bases and J lost 0, with 19 bases in between. This CDR3 has 16 residues. Here the CDR3 reads CSVGVGGYFSTDTQYF. The CDR3 DNA reads as TGCAGCGTCGGCGTGGGGGGATATTTTAGCACAGATACGCAGTATTTT.

This clone was observed a single time. This chain uses TRBV5-1 with TRBJ2-3; tentative D call: TRBD2 (5 bases). The CDR3 consists of 17 residues. Germline loops: CDR1 SGHRS, CDR2 YFSETQ. V was clipped by 4 bases and J by 6 bases, with 24 bases between them. The CDR3 sequence is CASSLSDYLRRFDTQYF. CDR3 bases: TGCGCCAGCAGCCTCAGTGACTACCTACGAAGGTTCGATACGCAGTATTTT.

J is TRBJ1-2 and V is TRBV9, with TRBD1 identical over 10 bases. Trimming took 3 bases from V and 8 from J; bases not matched to a gene: 19. The CDR3 runs 18 residues. Germline V gives CDR1 SGDLS, CDR2 YYNGEE. CDR3 region: CASSAGEGQGIYPLGYTF. For the CDR3, the DNA is TGTGCCAGCAGCGCGGGGGAGGGACAGGGGATTTATCCTCTCGGCTACACCTTC.

The V call is TRBV30, the J call TRBJ1-3; a weak D match, TRBD1 (5 bases). The CDR3 has 15 amino acids. The germline gives CDR1 GTSNPN, CDR2 SVGIG (reference sequence). With 4 bases removed from V and 0 bases from J, the gap between germline ends came to 13 bases. The CDR3 region is CAWNRDGYSGNTIYF. As DNA, the CDR3 is TGTGCCTGGAACCGGGACGGATACTCTGGAAACACCATATATTTT.

The chain combines TRBV7-9 with TRBJ1-3; D might be TRBD1 (5 bases). Germline V gene data show CDR1 as SEHNR and CDR2 as FQNEAQ (reference sequence). CDR3 length equals 17 residues. The V and J ends lost 1 base and 0 bases respectively, with 13 bases between them. The CDR3 nucleotides are TGTGCCAGCAGCTTAGATAACAGGCAGAGCTCTGGAAACACCATATATTTT. Translation gives CASSLDNRQSSGNTIYF.

V and J are TRBV7-2 and TRBJ2-7; tentatively, D is TRBD1 (6 bases). This CDR3 is 12 amino acids long. Looked up from germline, CDR1 is SGHTA and CDR2 is FQGNSA. V shed 2 bases and J shed 9 bases, with 11 bases lying between them. The CDR3 nucleotides read TGTGCCAGCAGCTTAACCCAAGGGGGGCAGTACTTC. It encodes CASSLTQGGQYF. Based on the CDR3 plus reference TRBV7-2 and TRBJ2-7, the full variable domain is GAGVSQSPSNKVTEKGKDVELRCDPISGHTALYWYRQSLGQGLEFLIYFQGNSAPDKSGLPSDRFSAERTGGSVSTLTIQRTQQEDSAVYLCASSLTQGGQYFGPGTRLTVT.